The 27 T cell receptor beta chains reported below all come from one sample, sequenced in a study of T cell repertoires in cytomegalovirus infection. TCRdb redid the calling of the reads with MiXCR, one entry per CDR3 protein. The sample lists fewer than 550,000 distinct CDR3 sequences, about 26% occurring once. Sample: PBMCs. The source of these receptors is a human donor in good health (CMV status not recorded). Some clones in this sample may be carry-over from other donors' samples.

This clonotype was counted a few times. The chain has TRBV11-2 and TRBJ2-1; D may be TRBD2 (5 bases). Trimming removed 8 bases at V and 7 bases at J, with 21 bases between. The germline gives CDR1 SGHAT, CDR2 FQNNGV. This CDR3 is 15 amino acids long. CDR3 nucleotide sequence: TGTGCCAGCTCCTACTGGCCGGCGGGTTTAAATGAGCAGTTCTTC. Amino acids: CASSYWPAGLNEQFF.

The sample holds many counts of this clonotype. This rearrangement joins TRBV28 to TRBJ2-1; a weak D match, TRBD1 (6 bases). This CDR3 contains 15 residues. Germline assignment: CDR1 MDHEN and CDR2 SYDVKM. V gave up 4 bases and J gave up 4 bases, with 14 bases separating them. The DNA of the CDR3 is TGTGCCAGCAGTTCCGGTCAGAGGGGGTACAATGAGCAGTTCTTC. Its protein is CASSSGQRGYNEQFF.

This clonotype was observed at least ten times. This rearrangement joins TRBV7-2 to TRBJ2-6; D is ambiguous. This CDR3 region has 14 residues. With 3 bases removed from V and 4 bases from J, the gap between germline ends came to 7 bases. Per the germline V gene, CDR1 is SGHTA and CDR2 is FQGNSA. CDR3 residues: CASSLSQGANVLTF. The CDR3 DNA reads TGTGCCAGCAGCTTGTCGCAAGGGGCCAACGTCCTGACTTTC.

Only a few counts were recorded for this clonotype. The rearrangement uses TRBV28 and TRBJ2-5; D is unclear. V was trimmed by 6 bases and J by 4 bases, leaving 6 bases between them. CDR3 size: 11 residues. Per germline, CDR1 MDHEN and CDR2 SYDVKM. The CDR3 DNA reads as TGTGCCAGCAGACATCGAGAGACCCAGTACTTC. Translating it yields CASRHRETQYF.

In its sample, this clonotype was seen once. The chain combines TRBV28 with TRBJ1-5; tentatively, D is TRBD1 (6 bases). Germline CDR1 and CDR2: MDHEN and SYDVKM. The CDR3 has 16 amino acids. Deletions cut 5 bases from V and 5 bases from J, with 19 bases between. This chain's CDR3 is CASSPSTGLKDQPQHF. In DNA form, the CDR3 reads TGTGCCAGCAGTCCAAGTACAGGGTTAAAGGATCAGCCCCAGCATTTT.

The chain joins TRBV12-3 or TRBV12-4 to TRBJ2-5; possibly TRBD1 or TRBD2 for D (5 bases each). Trimming stripped 6 bases from V and 5 bases from J, with 19 bases between. The CDR3 loop spans 15 amino acids. DNA for the CDR3: TGTGCCAGCAGACCTCCGGGACCAACGGGGGAGACCCAGTACTTC. This sequence encodes CASRPPGPTGETQYF.

This clonotype has only a few counts. This rearrangement joins TRBV18 to TRBJ2-3, with 7 positions matching TRBD2. Germline-derived CDR1 and CDR2 are KGHSH and LQKENI. V dropped 2 bases and J dropped 10; count of bases not matched to a gene: 3. This CDR3 spans 12 amino acids. The CDR3 region has the DNA TGTGCCAGCTCACCAACTAGCGAGTCGCAGTATTTT. Translating gives CASSPTSESQYF.

The chain is built from TRBV27 and TRBJ2-3; 9 nucleotides line up with TRBD1. There are 16 residues in the CDR3. The junction had 4 bases not matched to a gene; V was cut back by 1 base and J by 2 bases. CDR1 is MNHEY, CDR2 SMNVEV, per germline (reference sequence). The CDR3 spells CASSLWTGANTDTQYF. CDR3 coding DNA: TGTGCCAGCAGTTTATGGACAGGGGCAAACACAGATACGCAGTATTTT.

This chain uses TRBV12-3 or TRBV12-4 with TRBJ2-3; 7 bases match TRBD1. V dropped 5 bases and J dropped 0; count of bases not matched to a gene: 2. The CDR3 is 14 amino acids. Here the CDR3 reads CASSRDSSTDTQYF. DNA for the CDR3: TGTGCCAGCAGTAGGGACAGCAGCACAGATACGCAGTATTTT.

The chain recombines TRBV5-4 with TRBJ1-2; D perhaps matches TRBD1 (5 bases). Germline assignment: CDR1 SGHNT and CDR2 YYREEE (reference sequence). Trimming removed 6 bases at V and 5 bases at J, with 17 bases between. CDR3 length: 14 amino acids. This CDR3 is CASTDQRGRYGYTF. As DNA, the CDR3 is TGTGCCAGCACCGACCAGCGGGGGAGATATGGCTACACCTTC. Based on the CDR3 plus reference TRBV5-4 and TRBJ1-2, the full variable domain is ETGVTQSPTHLIKTRGQQVTLRCSSQSGHNTVSWYQQALGQGPQFIFQYYREEENGRGNFPPRFSGLQFPNYSSELNVNALELDDSALYLCASTDQRGRYGYTFGSGTRLTVV.

This chain connects TRBV3-1 to TRBJ2-5, with 7 nucleotides matching TRBD2. Germline CDR1 and CDR2: LGHDT and YNNKEL (reference sequence). J was trimmed by 7 bases and V by 1 base; bases with no gene match: 9. The CDR3 runs to 15 residues. Here the CDR3 DNA reads TGTGCCAGCAGCCAAGTGGGACTACCCACGGGGACCCAGTACTTC. Amino acid sequence: CASSQVGLPTGTQYF.

A single count supports this clonotype. The chain couples TRBV27 to TRBJ1-4; D gene uncertain. The CDR3 has 17 residues. Looked up from germline, CDR1 is MNHEY and CDR2 is SMNVEV (reference sequence). The V and J ends lost 2 bases and 0 bases respectively, with 13 bases between them. The CDR3 region has the DNA TGTGCCAGCAGTTTAGGGTACGGTGGAGCAACTAATGAAAAACTGTTTTTT. This encodes CASSLGYGGATNEKLFF.

In its sample, this clonotype was seen many times. The rearrangement links TRBV6-2 or TRBV6-3 to TRBJ2-2; D not certain. Germline loops: CDR1 MNHEY, CDR2 SVGEGT. Deletions cut 8 bases from V and 4 bases from J, with 14 bases between. CDR3 length equals 14 residues. CDR3 sequence: CASLRLPVTGELFF. CDR3 nucleotides: TGTGCCAGCCTGAGACTTCCCGTCACCGGGGAGCTGTTTTTT.

CDR3 coding DNA: TGTGCCAGCAGTCACCGGTGGAGGCAAGAGACCCAGTACTTC. Its translation: CASSHRWRQETQYF. This chain uses TRBV5-6 with TRBJ2-5; maybe TRBD2 (5 bases). The V end lost 5 bases, the J end lost 2 bases, and 13 bases lay between the germline ends. CDR3 length: 14 residues. Per germline, CDR1 SGHDT and CDR2 YYEEEE.

V and J are TRBV19 and TRBJ1-5; TRBD1 aligns across 8 bases. V lost 5 bases to trimming and J lost 11 bases; unmatched junction nucleotides: 11. CDR1 and CDR2 (germline): LNHDA, SQIVND (reference sequence). The CDR3 length is 14 residues. The CDR3 sequence is CASSLAGGTEAQHF. The CDR3 DNA is TGTGCCAGTAGTTTAGCAGGGGGCACGGAAGCCCAGCATTTT.

The V and J genes are TRBV20-1 and TRBJ2-1; 10 bases align to TRBD2. This CDR3 spans 16 amino acids. Germline V lookup: CDR1 DFQATT, CDR2 SNEGSKA (reference sequence). V shed 3 bases and J 7 bases; nucleotides not matched to a gene: 12. The CDR3 DNA follows: TGCAGTGCTAGTCATCACGCTAGCGGGAGTGGTAATGAGCAGTTCTTC. Protein sequence: CSASHHASGSGNEQFF.

This clonotype was observed a few times. The chain employs TRBV5-4 and TRBJ2-5; either TRBD1 or TRBD2 may fit D (5 bases each). V was shortened by 3 bases and J by 12 bases, with 15 bases between the two germline ends. Germline CDR1 SGHNT, CDR2 YYREEE (reference sequence). The CDR3 covers 12 residues. CDR3 bases: TGTGCCAGCAGCTCGGGACCGGCTACGAAGTACTTC. Protein product: CASSSGPATKYF. Full variable domain (missing parts from reference TRBV5-4 and TRBJ2-5): ETGVTQSPTHLIKTRGQQVTLRCSSQSGHNTVSWYQQALGQGPQFIFQYYREEENGRGNFPPRFSGLQFPNYSSELNVNALELDDSALYLCASSSGPATKYFGPGTRLLVL.

V and J are TRBV20-1 and TRBJ2-5; TRBD1 or TRBD2 may be the D gene (5 bases each). The germline CDR1 and CDR2 sequences are DFQATT and SNEGSKA (reference sequence). V was cut by 0 bases and J by 5 bases, with 10 bases left in between. This CDR3 region has 13 residues. This chain's CDR3 is CSAREMGTETQYF. CDR3 bases: TGCAGTGCTAGAGAGATGGGGACGGAGACCCAGTACTTC.

This clonotype was observed at least ten times. The chain uses TRBV7-8 and TRBJ2-5; TRBD1 is a possible D gene (5 bases). V gave up 5 bases and J gave up 4 bases, with 14 bases separating them. From germline, CDR1 is SGHVS and CDR2 FQNEAQ. The CDR3 length is 14 residues. CDR3 coding DNA: TGTGCCAGCAGCCATGACAGCGAGAGAGAGACCCAGTACTTC. Protein product: CASSHDSERETQYF.

This clonotype was detected ten times or more. V gene TRBV7-9 combines with J gene TRBJ2-1; D gene unclear. Germline loops: CDR1 SEHNR, CDR2 FQNEAQ (reference sequence). Trimming shortened V by 5 bases and J by 8 bases, and 13 bases separated the two germline ends. The CDR3 loop spans 13 amino acids. In DNA, the CDR3 is TGTGCCAGCAGCCGGATTAGCTTCGATGAGCAGTTCTTC. Amino acids: CASSRISFDEQFF.

V gene TRBV7-2 combines with J gene TRBJ2-7; 7 bases are a match to TRBD2. Germline CDR1 SGHTA, CDR2 FQGNSA. CDR3 size: 16 residues. After removal of 4 bases from V and 4 bases from J, the junction contained 13 bases not matched to a gene. This CDR3 is CASSSPAGGSKYEQYF. The DNA for the CDR3 is TGTGCCAGCAGCTCCCCCGCAGGCGGGAGTAAATACGAGCAGTACTTC.

V is TRBV12-3 or TRBV12-4 and J is TRBJ2-2, with 7 bases fitting TRBD1. Trimming at V came to 4 bases and at J to 5 bases, leaving 7 bases not matched to a gene. There are 15 residues in the CDR3. The CDR3 here is CASSSTGPGTGELFF. The CDR3 DNA is TGTGCCAGCAGTTCGACAGGGCCGGGGACCGGGGAGCTGTTTTTT.

V usage is TRBV2 and J usage is TRBJ2-1; 10 nucleotides line up with TRBD2. Trimming removed 7 bases from V and 5 bases from J; junction bases left unmatched: 8. The germline gives CDR1 SNHLY, CDR2 FYNNEI. The CDR3 covers 15 residues. The CDR3 DNA reads TGTGCCAGCACCTCCGGGACTAGCGCTGACAATGAGCAGTTCTTC. It specifies CASTSGTSADNEQFF.

This sequence joins TRBV23-1 and TRBJ2-4; D is possibly TRBD1 (6 bases). TRBV23-1 is placed among ORFs of uncertain function. The CDR3 totals 21 residues. Trimming stripped 2 bases from V and 0 bases from J, with 26 bases between. The CDR3 coding sequence is TGCGCCAGCAGTCAACCGGTCTTGGGGGCCCGAAACCACCAAGCCAAAAACATTCAGTACTTC. This encodes CASSQPVLGARNHQAKNIQYF.

This clonotype was counted ten times or more. The chain combines TRBV11-2 with TRBJ2-1, with TRBD2 matching 13 bases. Trimming took 1 base from V and 4 from J; bases not matched to a gene: 1. The CDR3 is 16 residues long. Germline values: CDR1 SGHAT, CDR2 FQNNGV. The CDR3 spells CASSLGTSGRYNEQFF. The DNA for the CDR3 is TGTGCCAGCAGCTTAGGGACTAGCGGGAGATACAATGAGCAGTTCTTC.

V usage is TRBV28 and J usage is TRBJ2-1; tentatively, D is TRBD1 or TRBD2 (5 bases each). CDR1 and CDR2 (germline): MDHEN, SYDVKM. CDR3 size: 15 residues. V was clipped by 5 bases and J by 2 bases, with 13 bases between them. The CDR3: CASSAGTATYNEQFF. The CDR3 DNA follows: TGTGCCAGCAGTGCCGGGACGGCCACCTACAATGAGCAGTTCTTC.

In nucleotides, the CDR3 is TGTGCCAGTAAACCTAGCGGGAGCCCTGGGGCCAACGTCCTGACTTTC. This sequence encodes CASKPSGSPGANVLTF. The rearrangement joins TRBV19 to TRBJ2-6; 10 nucleotides line up with TRBD2. CDR1 is LNHDA and CDR2 is SQIVND in the germline V gene (reference sequence). The CDR3 loop spans 16 amino acids. Unmatched junction bases numbered 5, after V lost 7 bases and J lost 2 bases. Combining the CDR3 with reference TRBV19 and TRBJ2-6 gives the whole variable domain DGGITQSPKYLFRKEGQNVTLSCEQNLNHDAMYWYRQDPGQGLRLIYYSQIVNDFQKGDIAEGYSVSREKKESFPLTVTSAQKNPTAFYLCASKPSGSPGANVLTFGAGSRLTVL.